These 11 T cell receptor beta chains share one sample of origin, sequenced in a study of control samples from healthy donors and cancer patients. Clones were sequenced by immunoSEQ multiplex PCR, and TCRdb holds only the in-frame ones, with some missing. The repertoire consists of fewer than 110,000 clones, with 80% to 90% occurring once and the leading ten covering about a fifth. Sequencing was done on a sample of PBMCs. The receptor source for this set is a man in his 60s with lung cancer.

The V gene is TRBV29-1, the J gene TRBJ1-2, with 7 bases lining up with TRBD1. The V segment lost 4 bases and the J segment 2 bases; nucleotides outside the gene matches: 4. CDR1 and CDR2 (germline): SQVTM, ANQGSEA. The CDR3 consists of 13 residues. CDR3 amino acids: CSVGDSTNYGYTF. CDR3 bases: TGCAGCGTTGGGGACAGTACAAACTATGGCTACACCTTC. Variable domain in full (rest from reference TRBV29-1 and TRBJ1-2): SAVISQKPSRDICQRGTSLTIQCQVDSQVTMMFWYRQQPGQSLTLIATANQGSEATYESGFVIDKFPISRPNLTFSTLTVSNMSPEDSSIYLCSVGDSTNYGYTFGSGTRLTVV.

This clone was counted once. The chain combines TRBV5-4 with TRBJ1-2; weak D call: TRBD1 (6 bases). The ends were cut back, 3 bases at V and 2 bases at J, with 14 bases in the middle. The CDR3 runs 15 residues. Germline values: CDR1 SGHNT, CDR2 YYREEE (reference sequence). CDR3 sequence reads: CASSSTADRNYGYTF. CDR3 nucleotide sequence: TGTGCCAGCAGCTCGACCGCGGACAGAAACTATGGCTACACCTTC.

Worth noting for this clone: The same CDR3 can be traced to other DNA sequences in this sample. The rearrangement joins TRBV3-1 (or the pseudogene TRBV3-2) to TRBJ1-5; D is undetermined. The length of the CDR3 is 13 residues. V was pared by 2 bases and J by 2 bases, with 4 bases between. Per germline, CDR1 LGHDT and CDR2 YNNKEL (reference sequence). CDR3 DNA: TGTGCCAGCAGCCAAAGGGGCAATCAGCCCCAGCATTTT. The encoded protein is CASSQRGNQPQHF.

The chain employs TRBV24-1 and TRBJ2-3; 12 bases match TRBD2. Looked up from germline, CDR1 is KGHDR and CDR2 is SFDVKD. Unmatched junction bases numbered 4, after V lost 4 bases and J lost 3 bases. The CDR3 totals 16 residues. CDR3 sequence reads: CATSDPGTSGTDTQYF. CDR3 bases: TGTGCCACCAGTGACCCCGGGACTAGCGGGACAGATACGCAGTATTTT.

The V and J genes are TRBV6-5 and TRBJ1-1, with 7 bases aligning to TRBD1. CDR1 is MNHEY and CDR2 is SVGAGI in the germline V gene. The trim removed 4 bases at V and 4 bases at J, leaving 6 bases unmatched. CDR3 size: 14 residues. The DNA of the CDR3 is TGTGCCAGCAGTTCCAGCAGGGGGGGCACTGAAGCTTTCTTT. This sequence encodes CASSSSRGGTEAFF.

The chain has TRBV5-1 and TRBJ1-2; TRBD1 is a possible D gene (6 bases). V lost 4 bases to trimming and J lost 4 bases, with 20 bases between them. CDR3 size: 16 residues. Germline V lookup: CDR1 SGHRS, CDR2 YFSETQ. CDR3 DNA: TGCGCCAGCAGCGTGACCCCGACAGGTACCTTCTATGGCTACACCTTC. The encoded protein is CASSVTPTGTFYGYTF.

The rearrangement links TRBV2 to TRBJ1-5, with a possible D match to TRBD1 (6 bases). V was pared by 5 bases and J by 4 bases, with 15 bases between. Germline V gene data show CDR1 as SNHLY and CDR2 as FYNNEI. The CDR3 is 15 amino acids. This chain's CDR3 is CASSLQTGTNQPQHF. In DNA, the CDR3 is TGTGCCAGCAGTCTTCAGACAGGAACTAATCAGCCCCAGCATTTT.

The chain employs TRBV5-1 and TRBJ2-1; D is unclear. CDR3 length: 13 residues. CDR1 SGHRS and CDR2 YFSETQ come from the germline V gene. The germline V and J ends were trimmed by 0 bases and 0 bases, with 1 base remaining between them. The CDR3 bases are TGCGCCAGCAGCTTGGGCTCCTACAATGAGCAGTTCTTC. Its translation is CASSLGSYNEQFF. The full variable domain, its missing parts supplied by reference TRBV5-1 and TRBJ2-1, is KAGVTQTPRYLIKTRGQQVTLSCSPISGHRSVSWYQQTPGQGLQFLFEYFSETQRNKGNFPGRFSGRQFSNSRSEMNVSTLELGDSALYLCASSLGSYNEQFFGPGTRLTVL.

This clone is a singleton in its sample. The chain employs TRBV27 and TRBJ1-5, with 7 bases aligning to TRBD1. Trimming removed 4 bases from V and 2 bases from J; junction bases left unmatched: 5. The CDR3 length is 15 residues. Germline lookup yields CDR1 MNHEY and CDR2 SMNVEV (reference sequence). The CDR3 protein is CASSYDRAGNQPQHF. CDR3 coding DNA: TGTGCCAGCAGTTACGACAGGGCTGGCAATCAGCCCCAGCATTTT.

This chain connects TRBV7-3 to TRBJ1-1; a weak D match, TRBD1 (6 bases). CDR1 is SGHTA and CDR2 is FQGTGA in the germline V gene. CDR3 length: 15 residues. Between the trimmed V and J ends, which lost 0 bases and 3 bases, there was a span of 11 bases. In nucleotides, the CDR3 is TGTGCCAGCAGCTTAACGGGGGCGGAGTACACTGAAGCTTTCTTT. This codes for CASSLTGAEYTEAFF. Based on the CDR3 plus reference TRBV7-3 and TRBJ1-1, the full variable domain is GAGVSQTPSNKVTEKGKYVELRCDPISGHTALYWYRQSLGQGPEFLIYFQGTGAADDSGLPNDRFFAVRPEGSVSTLKIQRTERGDSAVYLCASSLTGAEYTEAFFGQGTRLTVV.

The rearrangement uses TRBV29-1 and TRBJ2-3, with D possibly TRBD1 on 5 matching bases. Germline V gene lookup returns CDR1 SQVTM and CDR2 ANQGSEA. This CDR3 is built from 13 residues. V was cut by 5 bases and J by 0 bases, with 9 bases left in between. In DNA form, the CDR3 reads TGCAGCGTTCGAAGGGGCAGCACAGATACGCAGTATTTT. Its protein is CSVRRGSTDTQYF.